Listed below are T cell receptor beta chains from one sample, sequenced in a study of OX40 agonist ivuxolimab in advanced cancers. Assay used: immunoSEQ multiplex PCR; TCRdb lists only in-frame clones, some missing. The repertoire holds approximately 77,000 clones, with just under 85% as singletons. This sample comprised CD4+ or CD8+ T cells sorted from blood, obtained in a trial of the OX40 agonist ivuxolimab. The receptors were gathered from an adult with an advanced solid tumor such as melanoma, head and neck, liver or kidney cancer. The CDR3 runs from the conserved cysteine through the conserved F or W. Each record gives: clone size, V gene, J gene, D gene, CDR3 protein, CDR3 DNA. The D gene is left open where the match is weak. Clone sizes are given selectively: once, few, many, or a class where the clone is expanded.

abundance: .; v_gene: TRBV11-1; j_gene: TRBJ1-2; d_gene: .; CDR3aa: CASSLQGGYGNGYTF; CDR3nt: TGTGCCAGCAGCTTACAGGGAGGGTACGGAAATGGCTACACCTTC
abundance: .; v_gene: TRBV5-6; j_gene: TRBJ2-1; d_gene: TRBD2; CDR3aa: CASTTLAGGYNEQFF; CDR3nt: TGTGCCAGCACCACACTAGCGGGAGGCTACAATGAGCAGTTCTTC
abundance: few; v_gene: TRBV7-3; j_gene: TRBJ2-3; d_gene: .; CDR3aa: CASSLSGAHSTDTQYF; CDR3nt: TGTGCCAGCAGCTTGTCCGGGGCCCATAGCACAGATACGCAGTATTTT
abundance: .; v_gene: TRBV4-1; j_gene: TRBJ2-3; d_gene: TRBD2; CDR3aa: CASSQDSGTGTDTQYF; CDR3nt: TGCGCCAGCAGCCAAGATAGCGGGACGGGCACAGATACGCAGTATTTT
abundance: .; v_gene: TRBV30; j_gene: TRBJ1-5; d_gene: .; CDR3aa: CAWGVWNNQPQHF; CDR3nt: TGTGCCTGGGGGGTGTGGAACAATCAGCCCCAGCATTTT
abundance: .; v_gene: TRBV30; j_gene: TRBJ1-2; d_gene: .; CDR3aa: CAWSLGRGVYYGYTF; CDR3nt: TGTGCCTGGAGTTTGGGGCGGGGGGTCTACTATGGCTACACCTTC
abundance: .; v_gene: TRBV28; j_gene: TRBJ2-7; d_gene: .; CDR3aa: CASGYEQYF; CDR3nt: TGTGCCAGCGGTTACGAGCAGTACTTC
abundance: .; v_gene: TRBV29-1; j_gene: TRBJ1-2; d_gene: TRBD1; CDR3aa: CSVGQRNYGYTF; CDR3nt: TGCAGCGTGGGACAGAGAAACTATGGCTACACCTTC
abundance: .; v_gene: TRBV5-1; j_gene: TRBJ1-3; d_gene: .; CDR3aa: CASSSHSGNTIYF; CDR3nt: TGCGCCAGCAGCTCACATTCTGGAAACACCATATATTTT
abundance: .; v_gene: TRBV5-1; j_gene: TRBJ2-5; d_gene: TRBD2; CDR3aa: CASSHGTSGRALETQYF; CDR3nt: TGCGCCAGCAGCCACGGGACTAGCGGGAGGGCCCTCGAGACCCAGTACTTC
abundance: .; v_gene: TRBV2; j_gene: TRBJ2-5; d_gene: .; CDR3aa: CASSSRPLGRYF; CDR3nt: TGTGCCAGCAGTTCAAGGCCCCTGGGACGGTACTTC
abundance: .; v_gene: TRBV5-1; j_gene: TRBJ2-1; d_gene: TRBD1; CDR3aa: CASSSGQAYNEQFF; CDR3nt: TGCGCCAGCAGCTCGGGACAGGCCTACAATGAGCAGTTCTTC
abundance: .; v_gene: TRBV5-1; j_gene: TRBJ2-1; d_gene: .; CDR3aa: CASSLETGLIGAYNEQFF; CDR3nt: TGCGCCAGCAGCTTGGAGACAGGCCTTATTGGAGCCTACAATGAGCAGTTCTTC
abundance: .; v_gene: TRBV9; j_gene: TRBJ2-5; d_gene: .; CDR3aa: CASSVGGDQETQYF; CDR3nt: TGTGCCAGCAGCGTAGGTGGAGACCAAGAGACCCAGTACTTC
abundance: .; v_gene: TRBV5-1; j_gene: TRBJ2-7; d_gene: .; CDR3aa: CASSLGLNPNGYEQYF; CDR3nt: TGCGCCAGCAGCTTGGGGTTAAACCCGAACGGCTACGAGCAGTACTTC
abundance: .; v_gene: TRBV5-1; j_gene: TRBJ2-3; d_gene: .; CDR3aa: CASSLGSFARTDTQYF; CDR3nt: TGCGCCAGCAGCTTGGGTTCTTTCGCACGTACAGATACGCAGTATTTT
abundance: .; v_gene: TRBV9; j_gene: TRBJ2-1; d_gene: TRBD2; CDR3aa: CASSGLAGDYNEQFF; CDR3nt: TGTGCCAGCAGCGGGCTAGCGGGAGACTACAATGAGCAGTTCTTC
abundance: .; v_gene: TRBV7-3; j_gene: TRBJ2-3; d_gene: .; CDR3aa: CASRPAPGSTDTQYF; CDR3nt: TGTGCCAGCAGACCGGCGCCCGGGAGCACAGATACGCAGTATTTT
abundance: .; v_gene: TRBV5-1; j_gene: TRBJ2-7; d_gene: .; CDR3aa: CASSFGLEQYF; CDR3nt: TGCGCCAGCAGCTTCGGACTAGAGCAGTACTTC
abundance: .; v_gene: TRBV19; j_gene: TRBJ1-4; d_gene: .; CDR3aa: CASSEGDGTGNEKLFF; CDR3nt: TGTGCCAGTAGTGAGGGAGATGGGACGGGTAATGAAAAACTGTTTTTT
abundance: few; v_gene: TRBV11-3; j_gene: TRBJ2-2; d_gene: TRBD2; CDR3aa: CASSWGTSGTGELFF; CDR3nt: TGTGCCAGCAGCTGGGGGACTAGTGGAACCGGGGAGCTGTTTTTT
abundance: once; v_gene: TRBV11-2; j_gene: TRBJ2-3; d_gene: TRBD2; CDR3aa: CASSLQRGFTDTQYF; CDR3nt: TGTGCCAGCAGCTTACAGCGGGGATTCACAGATACGCAGTATTTT
abundance: .; v_gene: TRBV10-3; j_gene: TRBJ2-5; d_gene: TRBD1; CDR3aa: CASRTGWGQETQYF; CDR3nt: TGTGCCTCCCGGACAGGCTGGGGGCAAGAGACCCAGTACTTC
abundance: .; v_gene: TRBV7-3; j_gene: TRBJ2-3; d_gene: TRBD2; CDR3aa: CASSLGRGTDTQYF; CDR3nt: TGTGCCAGCAGCTTGGGGAGGGGCACAGATACGCAGTATTTT
abundance: once; v_gene: TRBV7-6; j_gene: TRBJ2-7; d_gene: TRBD1; CDR3aa: CASSFRDSIFGEQYF; CDR3nt: TGTGCCAGCAGTTTCCGGGACAGTATCTTTGGCGAGCAGTACTTC
abundance: .; v_gene: TRBV28; j_gene: TRBJ2-5; d_gene: .; CDR3aa: CASSRQYQETQYF; CDR3nt: TGTGCCAGCAGTAGACAGTACCAAGAGACCCAGTACTTC
abundance: .; v_gene: TRBV6-1; j_gene: TRBJ1-6; d_gene: .; CDR3aa: CASRGNAPLHF; CDR3nt: TGTGCCAGCCGGGGGAATGCACCCCTCCACTTT
abundance: .; v_gene: TRBV4-2; j_gene: TRBJ1-5; d_gene: .; CDR3aa: CASSQGSRAVQPQHF; CDR3nt: TGTGCCAGCAGCCAAGGGAGCCGGGCGGTTCAGCCCCAGCATTTT
abundance: .; v_gene: TRBV19; j_gene: TRBJ1-6; d_gene: .; CDR3aa: CASKVGGNSPLHF; CDR3nt: TGTGCCAGTAAAGTCGGTGGGAATTCACCCCTCCACTTT
abundance: .; v_gene: TRBV21-1; j_gene: TRBJ2-6; d_gene: .; CDR3aa: CASSEDQGSGANVLTF; CDR3nt: TGTGCCAGCAGCGAAGATCAGGGCTCTGGGGCCAACGTCCTGACTTTC
abundance: few; v_gene: TRBV2; j_gene: TRBJ1-2; d_gene: .; CDR3aa: CASRPGARGDYGYTF; CDR3nt: TGTGCCAGCCGCCCGGGAGCGCGAGGGGACTATGGCTACACCTTC
abundance: few; v_gene: TRBV27; j_gene: TRBJ1-1; d_gene: .; CDR3aa: CASSVQGYTEAFF; CDR3nt: TGTGCCAGCAGTGTTCAGGGATACACTGAAGCTTTCTTT
abundance: .; v_gene: TRBV5-1; j_gene: TRBJ2-7; d_gene: .; CDR3aa: CASSLQGPAYEQYF; CDR3nt: TGCGCCAGCAGCTTGCAGGGTCCAGCCTACGAGCAGTACTTC
abundance: .; v_gene: TRBV29-1; j_gene: TRBJ1-5; d_gene: TRBD1; CDR3aa: CSVTTGVKQEPQHF; CDR3nt: TGCAGTGTCACTACAGGGGTGAAACAAGAGCCCCAGCATTTT
abundance: .; v_gene: TRBV7-3; j_gene: TRBJ1-1; d_gene: .; CDR3aa: CASSLGAGSTEAFF; CDR3nt: TGTGCCAGCAGCCTGGGGGCTGGGAGCACTGAAGCTTTCTTT
abundance: .; v_gene: TRBV7-2; j_gene: TRBJ2-5; d_gene: .; CDR3aa: CASSLGQPWEETQYF; CDR3nt: TGTGCCAGCAGCTTAGGACAGCCCTGGGAAGAGACCCAGTACTTC
abundance: .; v_gene: TRBV19; j_gene: TRBJ1-1; d_gene: .; CDR3aa: CASSIGRGNTEAFF; CDR3nt: TGTGCCAGTAGTATAGGGAGGGGGAACACTGAAGCTTTCTTT
abundance: .; v_gene: TRBV6-1; j_gene: TRBJ1-5; d_gene: .; CDR3aa: CASSEIRARNQPQHF; CDR3nt: TGTGCCAGCAGTGAAATAAGGGCACGTAATCAGCCCCAGCATTTT
abundance: .; v_gene: TRBV7-2; j_gene: TRBJ2-2; d_gene: .; CDR3aa: CASSLAGRTGVNTGELFF; CDR3nt: TGTGCCAGCAGCTTAGCAGGGAGGACGGGGGTAAACACCGGGGAGCTGTTTTTT
abundance: .; v_gene: TRBV9; j_gene: TRBJ2-7; d_gene: .; CDR3aa: CASSRRDSEQYF; CDR3nt: TGTGCCAGCAGCCGGAGAGACAGCGAGCAGTACTTC
abundance: .; v_gene: TRBV6-6; j_gene: TRBJ2-3; d_gene: TRBD2; CDR3aa: CASRLTSGVSTDTQYF; CDR3nt: TGTGCCAGCAGACTAACTAGCGGGGTTAGCACAGATACGCAGTATTTT
abundance: .; v_gene: TRBV5-1; j_gene: TRBJ1-2; d_gene: .; CDR3aa: CASSLETTGYGYTF; CDR3nt: TGCGCCAGCAGCTTGGAAACCACAGGCTATGGCTACACCTTC
abundance: .; v_gene: TRBV11-2; j_gene: TRBJ1-3; d_gene: .; CDR3aa: CASSSTDSPGNTIYF; CDR3nt: TGTGCCAGCAGCTCAACGGACAGTCCTGGAAACACCATATATTTT
abundance: .; v_gene: TRBV2; j_gene: TRBJ1-4; d_gene: .; CDR3aa: CASNREGEKLFF; CDR3nt: TGTGCCAGCAATCGGGAAGGGGAAAAACTGTTTTTT
abundance: .; v_gene: TRBV5-1; j_gene: TRBJ2-5; d_gene: TRBD2; CDR3aa: CASSLAGGLWETQYF; CDR3nt: TGCGCCAGCAGCTTGGCCGGGGGGTTGTGGGAGACCCAGTACTTC
abundance: .; v_gene: TRBV7-3; j_gene: TRBJ1-1; d_gene: .; CDR3aa: CASSPGPARKTEAFF; CDR3nt: TGTGCCAGCAGCCCAGGGCCCGCCCGGAAAACTGAAGCTTTCTTT
abundance: .; v_gene: TRBV21-1; j_gene: TRBJ2-5; d_gene: .; CDR3aa: CASSHPPCEGRRETQYF; CDR3nt: TGTGCCAGCAGCCACCCCCCTTGTGAGGGGCGGAGGGAGACCCAGTACTTC
abundance: .; v_gene: TRBV19; j_gene: TRBJ1-2; d_gene: .; CDR3aa: CASSISSAGYTF; CDR3nt: TGTGCCAGTAGTATTTCCTCGGCCGGCTACACCTTC
abundance: .; v_gene: TRBV2; j_gene: TRBJ2-3; d_gene: .; CDR3aa: CASSWGTDTQYF; CDR3nt: TGTGCCAGCAGTTGGGGCACAGATACGCAGTATTTT
abundance: .; v_gene: TRBV7-9; j_gene: TRBJ1-3; d_gene: .; CDR3aa: CASSLVGHLTISGNTIYF; CDR3nt: TGTGCCAGCAGCTTAGTGGGACATTTAACAATCTCTGGAAACACCATATATTTT
abundance: .; v_gene: TRBV6-4; j_gene: TRBJ1-5; d_gene: .; CDR3aa: CASSLLWSWDQPQHF; CDR3nt: TGTGCCAGCAGTTTACTTTGGTCTTGGGATCAGCCCCAGCATTTT
abundance: .; v_gene: TRBV7-2; j_gene: TRBJ2-5; d_gene: TRBD1; CDR3aa: CASSLGTGGWETQYF; CDR3nt: TGTGCCAGCAGCTTAGGGACAGGGGGCTGGGAGACCCAGTACTTC
abundance: .; v_gene: TRBV19; j_gene: TRBJ2-7; d_gene: .; CDR3aa: CASSILPPFSYEQYF; CDR3nt: TGTGCCAGTAGTATTTTGCCACCCTTTTCCTACGAGCAGTACTTC
abundance: .; v_gene: TRBV6-6; j_gene: TRBJ2-2; d_gene: .; CDR3aa: CASKTRGELFF; CDR3nt: TGTGCCAGTAAAACTCGCGGGGAGCTGTTTTTT
abundance: .; v_gene: TRBV7-3; j_gene: TRBJ1-6; d_gene: .; CDR3aa: CASSLNSGNSPLHF; CDR3nt: TGTGCCAGCAGCTTAAATTCGGGTAATTCACCCCTCCACTTT
abundance: .; v_gene: TRBV7-9; j_gene: TRBJ1-2; d_gene: TRBD1; CDR3aa: CASSSDRTGWYNYGYTF; CDR3nt: TGTGCCAGCAGCTCTGACCGGACAGGGTGGTATAACTATGGCTACACCTTC
abundance: .; v_gene: TRBV12-2; j_gene: TRBJ1-2; d_gene: .; CDR3aa: CASRFGFGSLSNYGYTF; CDR3nt: .